These 13 T cell receptor beta chains were all obtained from the same sample, sequenced in a study of T cells in Graves' hyperthyroidism and ophthalmopathy. Template material for amplifying TCR beta CDR3 regions consisted of RNA transcripts. TCR CDR3 regions were first amplified by RT-PCR with HTBI primers. One entry per CDR3 protein, called by TCRdb with MiXCR from the multiplex PCR reads. The sample includes under 450,000 distinct CDR3 sequences, approximately 13% of them seen just once. Sequencing was carried out using blood. These receptors were taken from a man between 25 and 39 years old with Graves' hyperthyroidism that later progressed to Graves' ophthalmopathy.

This clonotype was observed a handful of times. The genes are TRBV5-4 and TRBJ2-7, with D maybe TRBD2 (6 bases). Germline V gives CDR1 SGHNT, CDR2 YYREEE (reference sequence). The CDR3 is 14 residues long. Trimming cost V 8 bases and J 2 bases, with 17 bases left between them. CDR3 loop: CASSRPGDAYEQYF. CDR3 in DNA: TGTGCCAGTAGCCGCCCGGGAGATGCCTACGAGCAGTACTTC.

This clonotype appeared many times. The chain uses TRBV11-2 and TRBJ1-5; 9 nucleotides align to TRBD1. This CDR3 spans 16 amino acids. CDR1 is SGHAT, CDR2 FQNNGV, per germline. V gave up 3 bases and J gave up 6 bases; unmatched junction bases: 9. DNA of the CDR3: TGTGCCAGCAGCTTTGGGACAGGGAAACTCGGTCAGCCCCAGCATTTT. Translated, it gives CASSFGTGKLGQPQHF.

This clonotype was found many times. The V call is TRBV28, the J call TRBJ1-3; D call uncertain. The CDR3 contains 17 residues. Trimming removed 5 bases from V and 0 bases from J, with 17 bases in between. Germline V gene data show CDR1 as MDHEN and CDR2 as SYDVKM. The CDR3 reads CASSPGGRRNSGNTIYF. CDR3 nucleotide sequence: TGTGCCAGCAGTCCCGGTGGCCGAAGAAACTCTGGAAACACCATATATTTT.

In this sample, this clonotype turned up a few times. The genes are TRBV3-1 and TRBJ2-5, with D possibly called TRBD1 or TRBD2 (5 bases each). V was pared by 1 base and J by 7 bases, with 16 bases between. Germline assignment: CDR1 LGHDT and CDR2 YNNKEL (reference sequence). The CDR3 is 15 amino acids. The CDR3 loop reads CASSQAPGSGGTQYF. In DNA form, the CDR3 reads TGTGCCAGCAGCCAAGCCCCGGGCAGTGGGGGGACCCAGTACTTC.

This clonotype was observed many times. This rearrangement joins TRBV5-1 to TRBJ2-7; no reliable D call. The CDR3 runs to 11 residues. Trimming removed 2 bases from V and 5 bases from J, with 5 bases in between. Per germline, CDR1 SGHRS and CDR2 YFSETQ. The CDR3 protein is CASSFQDEQYF. The CDR3 nucleotides are TGCGCCAGCAGCTTTCAGGACGAGCAGTACTTC.

CDR3: CASSWSGNEADTQYF. In nucleotides, the CDR3 is TGTGCCAGCAGCTGGAGCGGAAACGAAGCAGATACGCAGTATTTT. The chain uses TRBV5-6 and TRBJ2-3; D may be TRBD2 (5 bases). Deletions cut 3 bases from V and 4 bases from J, with 15 bases between. The CDR3 contains 15 residues. Germline lookup yields CDR1 SGHDT and CDR2 YYEEEE.

V and J are TRBV20-1 and TRBJ1-5, with unresolved D. This CDR3 is built from 13 residues. Trimming cost V 1 base and J 0 bases, with 4 bases left between them. The V gene's germline CDR1 is DFQATT and CDR2 SNEGSKA (reference sequence). CDR3 in amino acids: CSARADSNQPQHF. CDR3 DNA: TGCAGTGCTAGAGCCGATAGCAATCAGCCCCAGCATTTT.

The genes are TRBV7-9 and TRBJ2-1; D possibly corresponds to TRBD1 (7 bases). Germline V lookup: CDR1 SEHNR, CDR2 FQNEAQ (reference sequence). CDR3 size: 17 residues. Trimming cost V 4 bases and J 2 bases, with 18 bases left between them. Here the CDR3 reads CASSYKRGDRTYNEQFF. CDR3 DNA: TGTGCCAGCAGCTACAAAAGGGGGGACAGAACCTACAATGAGCAGTTCTTC. Together with reference TRBV7-9 and TRBJ2-1, the CDR3 gives the full variable domain: DTGVSQNPRHKITKRGQNVTFRCDPISEHNRLYWYRQTLGQGPEFLTYFQNEAQLEKSRLLSDRFSAERPKGSFSTLEIQRTEQGDSAMYLCASSYKRGDRTYNEQFFGPGTRLTVL.

The sample holds many counts of this clonotype. This sequence joins TRBV3-1 and TRBJ1-1; 7 nucleotides match TRBD1. The CDR3 is 13 amino acids. The trim removed 2 bases at V and 4 bases at J, leaving 1 base unmatched. Germline V gene sequence: CDR1 LGHDT, CDR2 YNNKEL (reference sequence). The CDR3 reads CASSQPGGTEAFF. The CDR3, as DNA: TGTGCCAGCAGCCAACCAGGGGGCACTGAAGCTTTCTTT.

As for this clonotype: This clone may be a read error of a much larger clone one base away. This rearrangement joins TRBV24-1 to TRBJ2-5; 12 positions match TRBD1. Germline CDR1 reads KGHDR; CDR2 reads SFDVKD. With V trimmed by 4 bases and J by 5 bases, 10 bases remained unmatched. This CDR3 region has 17 residues. In DNA form, the CDR3 reads TGTGCCACCAGTGACTCTGGGACAGGGGGCTTCTGGGAGACCCAGTACTTC. It specifies CATSDSGTGGFWETQYF.

This clonotype came up many times. The chain carries TRBV28 and TRBJ2-1, with D perhaps matching TRBD1 (6 bases). This CDR3 contains 15 residues. Germline values: CDR1 MDHEN, CDR2 SYDVKM. V dropped 7 bases and J dropped 3 bases, with 16 bases sitting between them. CDR3 nucleotide sequence: TGTGCCAGCAATGAAGGACAGACCTTCTACAATGAGCAGTTCTTC. Translated: CASNEGQTFYNEQFF. The variable domain in full, completed from reference TRBV28 and TRBJ2-1, reads DVKVTQSSRYLVKRTGEKVFLECVQDMDHENMFWYRQDPGLGLRLIYFSYDVKMKEKGDIPEGYSVSREKKERFSLILESASTNQTSMYLCASNEGQTFYNEQFFGPGTRLTVL.

The genes are TRBV7-9 and TRBJ2-7; no reliable D call. The CDR3 is 13 amino acids. The V end was cut by 8 bases, the J end by 7 bases, with 18 bases between. In germline, CDR1 is SEHNR, CDR2 FQNEAQ (reference sequence). The CDR3 nucleotides read TGTGCCAGCGGTTCCGAGGCCCTTGGGGAGCAGTACTTC. This sequence encodes CASGSEALGEQYF.

This clonotype turned up a few times. V is TRBV7-9 and J is TRBJ2-7; 8 bases map to TRBD1. From germline, CDR1 is SEHNR and CDR2 FQNEAQ (reference sequence). The ends lost 5 bases at V and 0 bases at J; junction bases unmatched: 12. The CDR3 sequence is 17 residues long. The CDR3 region has the DNA TGTGCCAGCAGCCAGAAGCCGGGACAGGTGAGCTCCTACGAGCAGTACTTC. Protein sequence: CASSQKPGQVSSYEQYF.